A selection of T cell receptor beta chains follows, all from one sample in a study of shared clonotypes between healthy human individuals. TCRdb's table, derived via immunoSEQ multiplex PCR, lists solely in-frame clones and lacks some. This table holds about 2 million clones, 95% found once. Specimen: naive CD4+ T cells sorted from blood. The source is a man between 18 and 29 years old in good health. The CDR3 runs from the conserved cysteine through the conserved F or W. Each record gives: CDR3 DNA, CDR3 protein, clone size, J gene, D gene, V gene. D genes are given only for firm matches. Size is omitted from some rows. Given values are once, few, many or a class for expanded clones.

TGTGCCAGCAGTTACTCGAAAGGGGGGGAGCAGTACTTC CASSYSKGGEQYF NA TRBJ2-7 NA TRBV6-6
TGTGCCAGCAGCGTAGCTACGATGGGGGAGACCCAGTACTTC CASSVATMGETQYF NA TRBJ2-5 NA TRBV9
TGCGCCAGCAGCCTCACAGCCGGGACTAGGGAAGAGACCCAGTACTTC CASSLTAGTREETQYF NA TRBJ2-5 TRBD2 TRBV5-1
TGCGCCAGCAGCTTGGCCAATTTGGGACAGGGGGTCGGAGAGCAGTACTTC CASSLANLGQGVGEQYF NA TRBJ2-7 TRBD1 TRBV5-1
TGTGCCAGCAGTTCCCGACAGGGGTTTGAAAAACTGTTTTTT CASSSRQGFEKLFF NA TRBJ1-4 TRBD1 TRBV27
TGTGCCACCAGCAGTCATGGGGGCGAGCAGTACTTC CATSSHGGEQYF NA TRBJ2-7 NA TRBV15
TGTGCCAGCAGTTTAAGGACAGCAGCTAACTATGGCTACACCTTC CASSLRTAANYGYTF NA TRBJ1-2 NA TRBV28
TGTGCCAGCAGTCTACCCGGGTTGAGGGAGCTGTTTTTT CASSLPGLRELFF NA TRBJ2-2 NA TRBV5-5
TGTGCCAGCAGTTCCGGTTTCGACTTGGGACCGTGGGATGGCTACACCTTC CASSSGFDLGPWDGYTF NA TRBJ1-2 NA TRBV28
TGTGCCAGCAGCACGGGGACTAGCGGGGGGTCCTACGAGCAGTACTTC CASSTGTSGGSYEQYF NA TRBJ2-7 TRBD2 TRBV5-6
TGCGCCAGCAGCCCCAGGACGAACACCGGGGAGCTGTTTTTT CASSPRTNTGELFF NA TRBJ2-2 NA TRBV5-1
TGTGCCAGCAGTGAAGCGCCCGGGAGACTCGGAAACACCATATATTTT CASSEAPGRLGNTIYF NA TRBJ1-3 NA TRBV6-1
TGCGCCAGCAGCCCCGGGATGGAGCAGTACTTC CASSPGMEQYF NA TRBJ2-7 NA TRBV5-1
TGTGCCAGCAGAGGGACAGGGAGCAATCAGCCCCAGCATTTT CASRGTGSNQPQHF NA TRBJ1-5 TRBD1 TRBV2
TGTGCCAGCAGCTTATCAGGGGGCAGTCAGCCCCAGCATTTT CASSLSGGSQPQHF once TRBJ1-5 TRBD1 TRBV7-2
TGTGCCATCTCGACAGAGGGCACCGGGGAGCTGTTTTTT CAISTEGTGELFF NA TRBJ2-2 NA TRBV10-3
TGTGCCAGCAGCAAACCCCCGACTAGCGGGGGGGAACCGGAGACCCAGTACTTC CASSKPPTSGGEPETQYF NA TRBJ2-5 NA TRBV21-1
TGTGCCAGCAGCCTACAGGGGGCAGCTAATTCACCCCTCCACTTT CASSLQGAANSPLHF once TRBJ1-6 TRBD1 TRBV6-1
TGTGCCAGCAGAAAACAGGGATTCTTATGGGGGGCCTTC CASRKQGFLWGAF once TRBJ1-2 NA TRBV6-5
TGTGCCAGCAGCTTAGATCGGAATACCGGGGAGCTGTTTTTT CASSLDRNTGELFF NA TRBJ2-2 NA TRBV11-2
TGTGCCTGGAGAAAAGACGAACCGACCCAGTACTTC CAWRKDEPTQYF NA TRBJ2-5 NA TRBV30
TGCGCCAGCAGCTTGGCCCACGCTGGACAGGGCAACTACGAGCAGTACTTC CASSLAHAGQGNYEQYF NA TRBJ2-7 TRBD1 TRBV5-1
TGCGCCAGCAGTGAACGACCGCTTGGAGAGCAGTACTTC CASSERPLGEQYF NA TRBJ2-7 NA TRBV10-1
TGTGCCAGTAGTATAGGCAGGGGGAACACTGAAGCTTTCTTT CASSIGRGNTEAFF NA TRBJ1-1 NA TRBV19
TGTGCCAGCAGTTTGGATAGCGGAGATACGCAGTATTTT CASSLDSGDTQYF NA TRBJ2-3 NA TRBV6-5
TGCAGTGCTACCGGGACAGGGGAAGCTTTCTTT CSATGTGEAFF NA TRBJ1-1 TRBD1 TRBV20-1
TGTGCCAGCAGTTACTCACGGCAGGGTGGTGGCTACACCTTC CASSYSRQGGGYTF once TRBJ1-2 NA TRBV6-6
TGTGCCAGCAGCTTAGTAGGTCCGACAATTGAGACCCAGTACTTC CASSLVGPTIETQYF NA TRBJ2-5 NA TRBV7-9
TGCGCCAGCAGCTCGCCGGAACATTACAATGAGCAGTTCTTC CASSSPEHYNEQFF NA TRBJ2-1 NA TRBV5-1
TGTGCCAGTAGCCCGACGGGGACAGGAATCTCAGATGGCTACACCTTC CASSPTGTGISDGYTF NA TRBJ1-2 TRBD1 TRBV19
TGTGCCAGCAGCACCAAGGACAGAAGAAGGGATCAGCCCCAGCATTTT CASSTKDRRRDQPQHF NA TRBJ1-5 NA TRBV21-1
TGTGCCAGCAGTGAACAAGGAGTCGGGGAGCTGTTTTTT CASSEQGVGELFF NA TRBJ2-2 NA TRBV2
TGTGCCAGTAGTAAGGAACGCCCGGGACCCCACGGGGAGCAGTACTTC CASSKERPGPHGEQYF once TRBJ2-7 NA TRBV19